The 18 T cell receptor beta chains below all came from one sample that was sequenced in a study of blood T cell repertoires in COVID-19. Measured with immunoSEQ multiplex PCR; TCRdb has only the in-frame clones, and not every one. The profile shows fewer than 200,000 clones, about nine tenths of them singletons. The sequencing sample was made of peripheral blood. The receptors here all came from a man aged 50 or older with acute or convalescent COVID-19.

The rearrangement joins TRBV3-1 (or the pseudogene TRBV3-2) to TRBJ2-4, with TRBD1 identical over 8 bases. The CDR3 covers 18 residues. V lost 2 bases and J lost 0; bases outside the gene matches: 9. The germline V gene encodes CDR1 LGHDT and CDR2 YNNKEL (reference sequence). CDR3 coding DNA: TGTGCCAGCAGCCAAAGGACAGGGAGAGATGGAGCCAAAAACATTCAGTACTTC. Amino acids: CASSQRTGRDGAKNIQYF.

V is TRBV21-1 and J is TRBJ1-3; the table's D gene call, TRBD1, was not cross checked with the DNA. TRBV21-1 is shown as a pseudogene. The CDR3 length is 19 residues. The DNA of the CDR3 is TGTGCCAGCAGCAAAAAAGGCCGAACCGCAGGCTTCTCTGGAAACACCATATATTTT. Its translation: CASSKKGRTAGFSGNTIYF.

The CDR3 DNA follows: TGTGCCAGCAGCCCGAAGACTAGCGGCTACAATGAGCAGTTCTTC. Protein sequence: CASSPKTSGYNEQFF. This chain connects TRBV7-9 to TRBJ2-1; 9 nucleotides line up with TRBD2. This CDR3 comprises 15 residues. Germline V gene data show CDR1 as SEHNR and CDR2 as FQNEAQ (reference sequence). J gave up 3 bases and V 5 bases, and 5 bases lay outside the gene matches.

This chain joins TRBV4-2 and TRBJ1-6; a weak D match, TRBD1 (6 bases). CDR1 is LGHNA, CDR2 YNFKEQ, per germline. The CDR3 sequence is 14 residues long. With 0 bases removed from V and 14 bases from J, the gap between germline ends came to 14 bases. The CDR3 sequence is CASSQDRGGRALHF. DNA for the CDR3: TGTGCCAGCAGCCAAGATCGAGGGGGAAGGGCCCTCCACTTT.

This rearrangement joins TRBV4-2 to TRBJ2-2; D is perhaps TRBD2 (5 bases). The CDR3 contains 15 residues. Germline V CDR1 and CDR2: LGHNA, YNFKEQ. V shed 6 bases and J shed 4 bases, with 15 bases lying between them. CDR3 loop: CASRQPGLSTGELFF. CDR3 in DNA: TGTGCCAGCAGACAACCAGGACTGAGCACCGGGGAGCTGTTTTTT.

The J gene is TRBJ2-3, the V gene TRBV7-8, with TRBD2 matching 7 bases. There are 17 residues in the CDR3. Per germline, CDR1 SGHVS and CDR2 FQNEAQ. V lost 2 bases, J lost 0 bases, and 8 bases stayed unmatched. The CDR3 DNA follows: TGTGCCAGCAGCTTAACCTCCGGGAGGACTAGCACAGATACGCAGTATTTT. Residues: CASSLTSGRTSTDTQYF. The variable domain in full, with the rest retrieved from reference TRBV7-8 and TRBJ2-3, is GAGVSQSPRYKVAKRGQDVALRCDPISGHVSLFWYQQALGQGPEFLTYFQNEAQLDKSGLPSDRFFAERPEGSVSTLKIQRTQQEDSAVYLCASSLTSGRTSTDTQYFGPGTRLTVL.

This chain joins TRBV6-5 and TRBJ2-3; 11 nucleotides agree with TRBD2. V trimming: 7 bases; J trimming: 6 bases; junction bases outside the gene matches: 9. The CDR3 totals 15 residues. The germline V gene encodes CDR1 MNHEY and CDR2 SVGAGI. This chain's CDR3 is CASKFSGGAGDTQYF. The DNA for the CDR3 is TGTGCCAGCAAATTTAGCGGGGGGGCAGGGGATACGCAGTATTTT.

The rearrangement uses TRBV2 and TRBJ1-3, with D unresolved. Trimming pared 7 bases from V and 2 bases from J, leaving 12 bases between. The CDR3 runs to 14 residues. Germline CDR1 is SNHLY and CDR2 is FYNNEI. Here the CDR3 reads CASKLGSAGNTIYF. Written as DNA, the CDR3 is TGTGCCAGCAAATTAGGGAGTGCTGGAAACACCATATATTTT.

V and J are TRBV15 and TRBJ1-5, with D tentatively TRBD1 (6 bases). Trimming shortened V by 2 bases and J by 5 bases, and 13 bases separated the two germline ends. Germline CDR1 reads LNHNV; CDR2 reads YYDKDF (reference sequence). The CDR3 is made up of 15 amino acids. CDR3 nucleotide sequence: TGTGCCACCAGCAGATCGGAACAGGGCTATCAGCCCCAGCATTTT. Its protein product is CATSRSEQGYQPQHF.

The chain has TRBV27 and TRBJ2-1; 9 bases match TRBD1. CDR1 is MNHEY and CDR2 is SMNVEV in the germline V gene (reference sequence). After removal of 5 bases from V and 7 bases from J, the junction contained 9 bases not matched to a gene. The length of the CDR3 is 15 residues. In DNA form, the CDR3 reads TGTGCCAGCAGTGACAGGGGGGGAGTCGTGAATGAGCAGTTCTTC. Its protein is CASSDRGGVVNEQFF.

V and J are TRBV24-1 and TRBJ1-3; a possible D gene is TRBD1 (6 bases). The germline V gene has CDR1 KGHDR and CDR2 SFDVKD. V lost 6 bases, J lost 0 bases, and 8 bases lay in between. The CDR3 covers 14 residues. CDR3 coding DNA: TGTGCCACCAGTCCGGACAGCTCTGGAAACACCATATATTTT. Translation: CATSPDSSGNTIYF.

The chain joins TRBV29-1 to TRBJ1-1, with 7 bases fitting TRBD1. The CDR3 runs 13 residues. Trimming at V came to 7 bases and at J to 4 bases, leaving 9 bases not matched to a gene. CDR1 and CDR2 (germline): SQVTM, ANQGSEA. CDR3 protein: CSGKQGSGTEAFF. DNA for the CDR3: TGCAGCGGAAAACAGGGGTCCGGCACTGAAGCTTTCTTT.

V gene TRBV7-9 combines with J gene TRBJ1-3; possibly TRBD1 for D (6 bases). Deletions cut 5 bases from V and 9 bases from J, with 17 bases between. Germline CDR1 reads SEHNR; CDR2 reads FQNEAQ (reference sequence). The CDR3 loop spans 14 amino acids. Here the CDR3 reads CASSPAQTGSTIYF. The CDR3, as DNA: TGTGCCAGCAGCCCCGCCCAGACAGGCAGCACCATATATTTT.

The rearrangement uses TRBV4-2 and TRBJ2-4, with D perhaps TRBD2 (6 bases). V was cut by 3 bases and J by 6 bases, with 21 bases left in between. The CDR3 has 17 residues. The V gene's germline CDR1 is LGHNA and CDR2 YNFKEQ. The CDR3 nucleotides read TGTGCCAGCAGCCAGGACTGGGGACTCCTCCCCCCAAACATTCAGTACTTC. Protein product: CASSQDWGLLPPNIQYF.

CDR3 in DNA: TGTGCCAGCAGTGACGAGGGACAGGGGCCCCGTTACTCCTATAATTCACCCCTCCACTTT. It specifies CASSDEGQGPRYSYNSPLHF. This chain links TRBV6-1 with TRBJ1-6; 10 bases fit TRBD1. Germline lookup yields CDR1 MNHNS and CDR2 SASEGT. The CDR3 runs to 20 residues. V dropped 3 bases and J dropped 0; count of bases not matched to a gene: 11.

The V and J genes are TRBV6-5 and TRBJ1-6, with unresolved D. CDR1 is MNHEY, CDR2 SVGAGI, per germline. The length of the CDR3 is 14 residues. V lost 6 bases and J 1 base, leaving 7 bases between the germline ends. CDR3 protein: CASRSGSYNSPLHF. In nucleotides, the CDR3 is TGTGCCAGCAGGTCGGGGTCCTATAATTCACCCCTCCACTTT.

The chain recombines TRBV29-1 with TRBJ2-5; the D is unclear. Germline CDR1 SQVTM, CDR2 ANQGSEA. V was cut by 7 bases and J by 5 bases, with 14 bases left in between. The CDR3 is 12 amino acids. This CDR3 is CSALLLSETQYF. CDR3 sequence (DNA): TGCAGCGCCCTGTTGTTGAGCGAGACCCAGTACTTC.

The sample holds one count of this clone. The V call is TRBV27, the J call TRBJ1-5; 10 bases are shared with TRBD1. Germline lookup yields CDR1 MNHEY and CDR2 SMNVEV (reference sequence). The ends lost 5 bases at V and 4 bases at J; junction bases unmatched: 2. CDR3 length: 14 residues. The CDR3 coding sequence is TGTGCCAGCAGTAAGGACAGGGGGAATCAGCCCCAGCATTTT. This encodes CASSKDRGNQPQHF.